These 13 T cell receptor beta chains were sequenced from one sample in a study of a mutant IDH1 vaccine in newly diagnosed glioma. Here immunoSEQ multiplex PCR was the method, and the copy in TCRdb shows in-frame clones only, minus some. The data hold roughly 50,000 clones, with more than 80% observed a single time. Time point of the sample: baseline, week 1 (first vaccination visit). Treatment here: pre-vaccination baseline after standard-of-care therapy. The specimen was PBMCs, collected from a glioma patient treated with radiotherapy, temozolomide or both. The source is a man aged 18 to 35 with glioma.

This sequence joins TRBV11-2 and TRBJ2-7, with D tentatively TRBD2 (6 bases). V shed 5 bases and J shed 3 bases, with 20 bases lying between them. The CDR3 is made up of 16 amino acids. Germline CDR1 SGHAT, CDR2 FQNNGV. The CDR3 DNA follows: TGTGCCAGCAGCCGGGTTGGACCCCGGGGAGGCTACGAGCAGTACTTC. Translation gives CASSRVGPRGGYEQYF.

J is TRBJ2-7 and V is TRBV11-2; D unresolved. The length of the CDR3 is 12 residues. Germline V CDR1 and CDR2: SGHAT, FQNNGV. With 1 base removed from V and 7 bases from J, the gap between germline ends came to 8 bases. CDR3 residues: CASSLALREQYF. CDR3 in DNA: TGTGCCAGCAGCTTAGCCCTTAGGGAGCAGTACTTC.

This chain uses TRBV6-5 with TRBJ1-1; no reliable D call. Germline loops: CDR1 MNHEY, CDR2 SVGAGI. This CDR3 has 13 amino acids. V was cut by 7 bases and J by 0 bases, with 9 bases left in between. The CDR3 spells CASMEFMNTEAFF. The CDR3 DNA sequence: TGTGCCAGCATGGAGTTCATGAACACTGAAGCTTTCTTT.

The chain joins TRBV6-5 to TRBJ1-1, with no clear D. The CDR3 is 13 amino acids. Germline assignment: CDR1 MNHEY and CDR2 SVGAGI. Trimming cost V 6 bases and J 1 base, with 9 bases left between them. Written as DNA, the CDR3 is TGTGCCAGCAGGGGAGTTGGGAACACTGAAGCTTTCTTT. This translates into CASRGVGNTEAFF.

The chain recombines TRBV4-1 with TRBJ1-1, with D perhaps matching TRBD1 (6 bases). In germline, CDR1 is MGHRA, CDR2 YSYEKL. The CDR3 spans 15 residues. The germline V and J ends were trimmed by 3 bases and 2 bases, with 13 bases remaining between them. CDR3 in amino acids: CASSQKRGENTEAFF. The CDR3 DNA follows: TGCGCCAGCAGCCAGAAGAGGGGGGAAAACACTGAAGCTTTCTTT.

The chain joins TRBV4-3 to TRBJ2-6; D is unclear. The CDR3 length is 18 residues. V was trimmed by 4 bases and J by 0 bases, leaving 16 bases between them. CDR1 LGHNA and CDR2 YSLEER come from the germline V gene. CDR3 DNA sequence: TGCGCCAGCAGCCGAGACCTTGTCCCCAGCTCTGGGGCCAACGTCCTGACTTTC. Its protein product is CASSRDLVPSSGANVLTF.

The rearrangement joins TRBV4-3 to TRBJ1-1, with unresolved D. CDR3 size: 16 residues. Trimming took off 1 base at V and 1 base at J, with 13 bases between the two ends. Germline V gives CDR1 LGHNA, CDR2 YSLEER. CDR3 nucleotides: TGCGCCAGCAGCCAAGTGTTCGGGCTACCGAACACTGAAGCTTTCTTT. It translates to CASSQVFGLPNTEAFF.

V usage is TRBV5-1 and J usage is TRBJ2-3; unclear D gene. V lost 4 bases and J lost 4, with 10 bases in between. Per the germline V gene, CDR1 is SGHRS and CDR2 is YFSETQ. This CDR3 region has 13 residues. The CDR3: CASSPSYADTQYF. For the CDR3, the DNA is TGCGCCAGCAGCCCCTCGTACGCAGATACGCAGTATTTT.

The CDR3, as DNA: TGTGCCAGCAGCTTAGCGGGAGCGGGAGTCTTGGAGACCCAGTACTTC. It is translated as CASSLAGAGVLETQYF. The chain uses TRBV7-9 and TRBJ2-5; 8 bases are a match to TRBD2. CDR1 SEHNR and CDR2 FQNEAQ come from the germline V gene (reference sequence). There are 16 residues in the CDR3. Trimming removed 0 bases from V and 5 bases from J; junction bases left unmatched: 8.

The V and J genes are TRBV7-2 and TRBJ2-5; no firm D call. The CDR3 contains 14 residues. Germline V gives CDR1 SGHTA, CDR2 FQGNSA. Trimming cost V 3 bases and J 5 bases, with 13 bases left between them. The DNA for the CDR3 is TGTGCCAGCAGCTTGGGTGGGCAGACTGAGACCCAGTACTTC. Translated: CASSLGGQTETQYF. Based on the CDR3 plus reference TRBV7-2 and TRBJ2-5, the full variable domain is GAGVSQSPSNKVTEKGKDVELRCDPISGHTALYWYRQSLGQGLEFLIYFQGNSAPDKSGLPSDRFSAERTGGSVSTLTIQRTQQEDSAVYLCASSLGGQTETQYFGPGTRLLVL.

The chain joins TRBV6-1 to TRBJ1-5; 9 bases fit TRBD1. Germline CDR1 reads MNHNS; CDR2 reads SASEGT. This CDR3 has 16 residues. With V trimmed by 0 bases and J by 7 bases, 7 bases remained unmatched. The DNA for the CDR3 is TGTGCCAGCAGTGAAGCGCGACGGACAGGGGTACAGCCCCAGCATTTT. Its protein is CASSEARRTGVQPQHF.

V is TRBV5-1 and J is TRBJ1-1; 7 bases map to TRBD1. The CDR3 length is 15 residues. V was clipped by 4 bases and J by 0 bases; unmatched bases: 6. CDR1 and CDR2 from the germline V gene are SGHRS and YFSETQ. The CDR3 reads CASSGQGVMNTEAFF. CDR3 nucleotide sequence: TGCGCCAGCAGCGGGCAGGGGGTAATGAACACTGAAGCTTTCTTT.

The V and J genes are TRBV6-1 and TRBJ2-5; 8 nucleotides align to TRBD1. The CDR3 runs to 13 residues. CDR1 is MNHNS and CDR2 is SASEGT in the germline V gene. With V trimmed by 7 bases and J by 5 bases, 6 bases remained unmatched. In nucleotides, the CDR3 is TGTGCCAGCATGAGACAGGGGAAGGAGACCCAGTACTTC. It translates to CASMRQGKETQYF.